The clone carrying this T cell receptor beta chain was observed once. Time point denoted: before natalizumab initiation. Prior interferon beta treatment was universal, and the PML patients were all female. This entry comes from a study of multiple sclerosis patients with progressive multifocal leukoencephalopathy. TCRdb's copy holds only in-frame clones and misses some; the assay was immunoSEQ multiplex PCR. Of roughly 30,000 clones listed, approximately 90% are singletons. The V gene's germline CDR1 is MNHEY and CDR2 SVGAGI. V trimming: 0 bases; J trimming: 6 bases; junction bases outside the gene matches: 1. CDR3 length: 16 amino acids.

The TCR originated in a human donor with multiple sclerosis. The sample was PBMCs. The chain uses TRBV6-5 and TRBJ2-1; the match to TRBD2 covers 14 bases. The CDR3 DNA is TGTGCCAGCAGTTACTCCGGGACTAGCGGGAGCAATGAGCAGTTCTTC. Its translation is CASSYSGTSGSNEQFF.